This entry describes one T cell receptor (beta chain). The antigen is not known. Germline V gene sequence: CDR1 SGHNT, CDR2 YYREEE (reference sequence). Trimming shortened V by 0 bases and J by 0 bases, and 10 bases separated the two germline ends. This CDR3 contains 15 residues. Reverse transcribing all isolated RNA meant expressed TCRB transcripts were sequenced. Naive, central memory and regulatory T cell samples averaged about 3.6 million immunoSEQ reads each. This table comes from immunoSEQ multiplex PCR, and its TCRdb copy is limited to in-frame clones, with some not included. This table has fewer than 250,000 clones, around 10% appearing once. The data stem from a study of beta chain features in type 1 diabetes. General study points: Type 1 diabetes patients showed fewer insertions and more deletions at VDJ junctions. Sampled from patients, naive, central memory and Treg TCRB repertoires appeared more similar than those sampled from healthy donors. PCR might favor shorter templates, but any such skew would affect patients and controls equally.

The gene calls are TRBV5-4 and TRBJ2-7; D is ambiguous. The clonotype comes from a woman under 30 in good health. The sequencing sample was made of naive CD4+ T cells from blood. The CDR3 DNA reads TGTGCCAGCAGCTTGGCAGGCCACAGCTCCTACGAGCAGTACTTC. Its translation is CASSLAGHSSYEQYF.